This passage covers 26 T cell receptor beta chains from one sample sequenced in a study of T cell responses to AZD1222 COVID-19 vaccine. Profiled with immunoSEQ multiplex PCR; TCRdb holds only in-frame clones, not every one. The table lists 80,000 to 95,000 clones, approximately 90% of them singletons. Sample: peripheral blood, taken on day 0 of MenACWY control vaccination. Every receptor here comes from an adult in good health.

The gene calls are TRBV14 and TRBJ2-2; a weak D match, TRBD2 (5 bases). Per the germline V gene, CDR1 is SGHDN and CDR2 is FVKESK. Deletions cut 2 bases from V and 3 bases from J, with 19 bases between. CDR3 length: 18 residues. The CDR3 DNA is TGTGCCAGCAGCCAATCGACTAACAGAAGACGGGACACCGGGGAGCTGTTTTTT. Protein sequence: CASSQSTNRRRDTGELFF.

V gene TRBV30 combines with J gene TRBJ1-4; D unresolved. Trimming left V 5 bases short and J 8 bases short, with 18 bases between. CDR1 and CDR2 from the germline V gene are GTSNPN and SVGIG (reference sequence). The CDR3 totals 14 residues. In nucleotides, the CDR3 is TGTGCCTGGGGCCTCGGCCTCTCCGGGGAAAAACTGTTTTTT. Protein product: CAWGLGLSGEKLFF.

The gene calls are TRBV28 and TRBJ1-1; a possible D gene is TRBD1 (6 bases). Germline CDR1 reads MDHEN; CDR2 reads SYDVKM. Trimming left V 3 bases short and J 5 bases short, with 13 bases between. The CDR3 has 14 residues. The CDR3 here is CASSFPGGRTEAFF. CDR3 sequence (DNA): TGTGCCAGCAGTTTTCCGGGGGGCCGGACTGAAGCTTTCTTT.

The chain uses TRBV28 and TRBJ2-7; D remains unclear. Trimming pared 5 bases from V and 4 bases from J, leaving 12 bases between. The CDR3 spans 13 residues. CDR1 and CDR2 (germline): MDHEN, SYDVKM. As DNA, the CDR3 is TGTGCCAGCAGTATTCCTATCGATTACGAGCAGTACTTC. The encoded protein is CASSIPIDYEQYF.

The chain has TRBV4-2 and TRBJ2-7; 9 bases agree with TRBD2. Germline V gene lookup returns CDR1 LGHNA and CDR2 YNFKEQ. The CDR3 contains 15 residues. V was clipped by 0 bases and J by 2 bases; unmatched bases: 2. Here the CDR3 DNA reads TGTGCCAGCAGCCAAGAACTAGCGGGTACCTACGAGCAGTACTTC. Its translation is CASSQELAGTYEQYF.

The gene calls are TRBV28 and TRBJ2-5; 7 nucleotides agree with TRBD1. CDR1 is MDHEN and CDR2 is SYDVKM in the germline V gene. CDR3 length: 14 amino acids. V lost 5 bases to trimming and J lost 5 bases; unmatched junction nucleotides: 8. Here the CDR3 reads CASSLRTGQETQYF. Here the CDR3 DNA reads TGTGCCAGCAGTCTACGGACAGGCCAGGAGACCCAGTACTTC.

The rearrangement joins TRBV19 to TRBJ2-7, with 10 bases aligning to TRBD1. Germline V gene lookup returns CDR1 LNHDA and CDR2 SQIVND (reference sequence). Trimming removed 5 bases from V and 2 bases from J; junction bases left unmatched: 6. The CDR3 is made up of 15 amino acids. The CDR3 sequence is CASSLSGTGAYEQYF. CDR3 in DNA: TGTGCCAGTAGTCTATCCGGGACAGGGGCCTACGAGCAGTACTTC. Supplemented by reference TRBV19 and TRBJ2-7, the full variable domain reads DGGITQSPKYLFRKEGQNVTLSCEQNLNHDAMYWYRQDPGQGLRLIYYSQIVNDFQKGDIAEGYSVSREKKESFPLTVTSAQKNPTAFYLCASSLSGTGAYEQYFGPGTRLTVT.

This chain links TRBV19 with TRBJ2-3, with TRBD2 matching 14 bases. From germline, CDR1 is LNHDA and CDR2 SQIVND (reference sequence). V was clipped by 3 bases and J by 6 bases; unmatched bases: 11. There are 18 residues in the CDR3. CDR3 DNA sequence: TGTGCCAGTAGTATTGGGACTAGCGGGAGTGGAACGTTCGATACGCAGTATTTT. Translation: CASSIGTSGSGTFDTQYF.

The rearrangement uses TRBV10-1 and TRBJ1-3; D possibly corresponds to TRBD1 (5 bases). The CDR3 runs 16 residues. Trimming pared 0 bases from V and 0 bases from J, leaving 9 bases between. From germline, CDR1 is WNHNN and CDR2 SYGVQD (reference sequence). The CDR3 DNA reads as TGCGCCAGCAGTGAGTCGTCGGGGACCTCTGGAAACACCATATATTTT. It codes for CASSESSGTSGNTIYF.

CDR3 loop: CAISGGTGSLMFF. DNA for the CDR3: TGTGCCATCAGTGGTGGGACAGGCTCCTTGATGTTCTTC. The rearrangement links TRBV10-3 to TRBJ2-1; 8 bases are a match to TRBD1. V lost 4 bases and J lost 15; bases outside the gene matches: 11. Germline V lookup: CDR1 ENHRY, CDR2 SYGVKD. This CDR3 spans 13 amino acids.

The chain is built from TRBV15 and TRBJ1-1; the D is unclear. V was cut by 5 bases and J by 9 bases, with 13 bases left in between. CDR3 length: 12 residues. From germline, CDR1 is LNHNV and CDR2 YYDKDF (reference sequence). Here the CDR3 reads CATSDGRSKAFF. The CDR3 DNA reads TGTGCCACCAGCGACGGACGGTCCAAAGCTTTCTTT.

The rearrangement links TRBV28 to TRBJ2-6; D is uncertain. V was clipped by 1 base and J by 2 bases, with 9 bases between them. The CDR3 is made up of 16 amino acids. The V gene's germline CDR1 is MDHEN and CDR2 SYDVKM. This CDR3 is CASSLSDLPGANVLTF. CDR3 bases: TGTGCCAGCAGTTTATCTGACTTGCCTGGGGCCAACGTCCTGACTTTC.

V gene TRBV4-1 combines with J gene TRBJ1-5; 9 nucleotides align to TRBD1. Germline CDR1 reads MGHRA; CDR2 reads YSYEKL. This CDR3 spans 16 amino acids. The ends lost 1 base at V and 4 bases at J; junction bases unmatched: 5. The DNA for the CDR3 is TGCGCCAGCAGCCAAGTGGCGACAGGGGGAAATCAGCCCCAGCATTTT. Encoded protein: CASSQVATGGNQPQHF.

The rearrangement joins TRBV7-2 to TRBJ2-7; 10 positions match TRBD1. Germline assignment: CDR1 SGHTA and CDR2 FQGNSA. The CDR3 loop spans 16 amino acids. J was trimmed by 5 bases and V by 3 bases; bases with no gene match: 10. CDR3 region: CASSLGWGDRGHEQYF. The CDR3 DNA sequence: TGTGCCAGCAGCTTGGGCTGGGGGGACAGGGGCCACGAGCAGTACTTC.

This chain's CDR3 is CASSRGRDNQPQHF. CDR3 nucleotide sequence: TGTGCCAGCAGTAGGGGGAGGGACAATCAGCCCCAGCATTTT. The J gene is TRBJ1-5, the V gene TRBV6-5; a weak D match, TRBD1 (6 bases). The CDR3 consists of 14 residues. The V and J ends lost 5 bases and 3 bases respectively, with 11 bases between them. CDR1 MNHEY and CDR2 SVGAGI come from the germline V gene.

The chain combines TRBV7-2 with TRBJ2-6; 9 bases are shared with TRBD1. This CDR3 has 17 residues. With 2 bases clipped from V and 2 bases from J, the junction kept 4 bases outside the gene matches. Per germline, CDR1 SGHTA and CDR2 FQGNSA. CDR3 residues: CASSLKQGAAGANVLTF. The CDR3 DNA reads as TGTGCCAGCAGCTTAAAACAGGGGGCGGCTGGGGCCAACGTCCTGACTTTC.

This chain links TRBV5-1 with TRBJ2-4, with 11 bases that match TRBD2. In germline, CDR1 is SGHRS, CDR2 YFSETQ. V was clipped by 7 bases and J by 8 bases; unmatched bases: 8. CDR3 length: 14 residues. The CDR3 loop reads CASALTSGIDIQYF. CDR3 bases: TGCGCCAGCGCACTGACTAGCGGGATAGACATTCAGTACTTC. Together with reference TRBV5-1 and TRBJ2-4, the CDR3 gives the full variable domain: KAGVTQTPRYLIKTRGQQVTLSCSPISGHRSVSWYQQTPGQGLQFLFEYFSETQRNKGNFPGRFSGRQFSNSRSEMNVSTLELGDSALYLCASALTSGIDIQYFGAGTRLSVL.

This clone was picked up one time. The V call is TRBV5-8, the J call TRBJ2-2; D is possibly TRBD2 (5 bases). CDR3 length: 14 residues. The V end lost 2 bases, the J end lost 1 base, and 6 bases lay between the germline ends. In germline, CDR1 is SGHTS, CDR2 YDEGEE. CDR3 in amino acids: CASSLSGNTGELFF. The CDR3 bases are TGTGCCAGCAGCTTAAGCGGGAACACCGGGGAGCTGTTTTTT. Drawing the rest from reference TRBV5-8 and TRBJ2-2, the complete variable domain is EAGVTQSPTHLIKTRGQQATLRCSPISGHTSVYWYQQALGLGLQFLLWYDEGEERNRGNFPPRFSGRQFPNYSSELNVNALELEDSALYLCASSLSGNTGELFFGEGSRLTVL.

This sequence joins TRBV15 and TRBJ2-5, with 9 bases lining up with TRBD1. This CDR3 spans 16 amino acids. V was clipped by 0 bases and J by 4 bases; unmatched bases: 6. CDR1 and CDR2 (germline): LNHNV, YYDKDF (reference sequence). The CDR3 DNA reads TGTGCCACCAGCAGAGATGGGACAGGGAGAGGAGAGACCCAGTACTTC. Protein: CATSRDGTGRGETQYF.

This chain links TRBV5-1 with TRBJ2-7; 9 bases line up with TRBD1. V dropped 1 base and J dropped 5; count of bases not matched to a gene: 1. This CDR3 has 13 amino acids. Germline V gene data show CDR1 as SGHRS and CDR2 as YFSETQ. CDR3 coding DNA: TGCGCCAGCAGCTTGACAGGGGGCCACGAGCAGTACTTC. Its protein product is CASSLTGGHEQYF.

For the CDR3, the DNA is TGTGCCAGCAGCCCCCGGGACGGCTACGAGCAGTACTTC. It codes for CASSPRDGYEQYF. The J gene is TRBJ2-7, the V gene TRBV5-6; D may be TRBD1 or TRBD2 (5 bases each). CDR3 size: 13 residues. The ends were cut back, 4 bases at V and 3 bases at J, with 11 bases in the middle. Germline CDR1 SGHDT, CDR2 YYEEEE.

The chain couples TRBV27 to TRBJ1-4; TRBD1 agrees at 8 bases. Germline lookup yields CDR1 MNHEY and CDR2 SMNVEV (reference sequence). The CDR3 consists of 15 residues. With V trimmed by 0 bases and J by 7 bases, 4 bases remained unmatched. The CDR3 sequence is CASSLSPGGVEKLFF. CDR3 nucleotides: TGTGCCAGCAGTTTATCGCCAGGGGGCGTTGAAAAACTGTTTTTT.

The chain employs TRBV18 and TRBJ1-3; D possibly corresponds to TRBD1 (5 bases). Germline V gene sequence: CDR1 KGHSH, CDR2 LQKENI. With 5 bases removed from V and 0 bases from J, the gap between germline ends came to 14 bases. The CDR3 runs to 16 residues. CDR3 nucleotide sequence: TGTGCCAGCTCAGGGGGATTACCACTCTCTGGAAACACCATATATTTT. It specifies CASSGGLPLSGNTIYF. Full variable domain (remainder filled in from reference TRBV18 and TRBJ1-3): NAGVMQNPRHLVRRRGQEARLRCSPMKGHSHVYWYRQLPEEGLKFMVYLQKENIIDESGMPKERFSAEFPKEGPSILRIQQVVRGDSAAYFCASSGGLPLSGNTIYFGEGSWLTVV.

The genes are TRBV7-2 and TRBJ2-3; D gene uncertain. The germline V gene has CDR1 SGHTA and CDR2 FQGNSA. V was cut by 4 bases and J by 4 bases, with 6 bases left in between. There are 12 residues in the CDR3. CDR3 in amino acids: CASSYWADTQYF. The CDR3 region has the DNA TGTGCCAGCAGCTACTGGGCAGATACGCAGTATTTT.

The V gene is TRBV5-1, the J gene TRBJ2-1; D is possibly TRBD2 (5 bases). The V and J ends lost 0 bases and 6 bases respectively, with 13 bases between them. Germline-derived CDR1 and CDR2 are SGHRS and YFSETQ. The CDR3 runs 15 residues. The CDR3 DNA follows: TGCGCCAGCAGCTTGGCCGGGGTTCCCGTCAATGAGCAGTTCTTC. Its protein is CASSLAGVPVNEQFF.

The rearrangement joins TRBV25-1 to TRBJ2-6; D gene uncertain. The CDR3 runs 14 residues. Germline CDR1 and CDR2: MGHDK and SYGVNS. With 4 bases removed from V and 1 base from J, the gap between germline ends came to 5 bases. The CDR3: CASSGRSGANVLTF. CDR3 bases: TGTGCCAGCAGTGGCCGATCTGGGGCCAACGTCCTGACTTTC.